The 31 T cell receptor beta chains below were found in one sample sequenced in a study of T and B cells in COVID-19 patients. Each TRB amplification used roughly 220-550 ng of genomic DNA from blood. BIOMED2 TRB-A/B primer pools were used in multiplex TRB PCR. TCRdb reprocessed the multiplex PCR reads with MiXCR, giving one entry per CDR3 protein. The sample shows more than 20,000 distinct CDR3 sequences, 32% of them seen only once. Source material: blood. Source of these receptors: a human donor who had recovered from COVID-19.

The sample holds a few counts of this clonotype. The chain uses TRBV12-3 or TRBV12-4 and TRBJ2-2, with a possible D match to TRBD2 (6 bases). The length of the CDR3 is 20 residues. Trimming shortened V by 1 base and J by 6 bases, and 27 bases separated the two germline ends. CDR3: CASSLGGGARSVGPAGELFF. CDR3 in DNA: TGTGCCAGCAGTTTAGGTGGAGGGGCAAGGTCCGTCGGCCCGGCCGGGGAGCTGTTTTTT.

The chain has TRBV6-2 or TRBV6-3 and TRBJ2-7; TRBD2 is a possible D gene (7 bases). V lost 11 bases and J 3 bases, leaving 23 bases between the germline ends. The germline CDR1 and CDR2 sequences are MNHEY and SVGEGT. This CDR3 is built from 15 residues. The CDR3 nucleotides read TGTGCCGCCGAAGAGGCAGGGGCTAGCGGCTACGAGCAGTACTTC. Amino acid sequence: CAAEEAGASGYEQYF.

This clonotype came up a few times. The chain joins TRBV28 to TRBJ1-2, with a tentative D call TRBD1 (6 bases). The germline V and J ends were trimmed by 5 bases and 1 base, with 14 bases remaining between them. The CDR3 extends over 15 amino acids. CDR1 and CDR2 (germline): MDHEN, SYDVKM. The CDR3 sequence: CASSPGRDINYGYTF. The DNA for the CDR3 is TGTGCCAGCAGTCCGGGTCGGGACATTAACTATGGCTACACCTTC.

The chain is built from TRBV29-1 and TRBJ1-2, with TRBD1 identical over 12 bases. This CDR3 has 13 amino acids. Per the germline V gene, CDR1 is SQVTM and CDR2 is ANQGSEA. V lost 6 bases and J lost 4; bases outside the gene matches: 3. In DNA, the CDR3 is TGCAGCGTCCCGGGACAGGGGGCCTATGGCTACACCTTC. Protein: CSVPGQGAYGYTF.

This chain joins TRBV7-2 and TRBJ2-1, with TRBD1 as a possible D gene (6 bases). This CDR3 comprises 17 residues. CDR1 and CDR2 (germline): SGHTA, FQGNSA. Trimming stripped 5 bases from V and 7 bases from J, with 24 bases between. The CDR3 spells CASSPDTGTPIGNEQFF. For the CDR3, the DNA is TGTGCCAGCAGCCCTGATACCGGGACACCTATAGGGAATGAGCAGTTCTTC.

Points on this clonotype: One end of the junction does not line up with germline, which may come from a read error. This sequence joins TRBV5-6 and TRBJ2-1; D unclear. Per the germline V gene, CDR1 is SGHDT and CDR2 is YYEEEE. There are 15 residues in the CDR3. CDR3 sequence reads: CASSSLHSSYNVQFF. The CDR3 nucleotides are TGTGCCAGCAGCTCGCTGCATAGCTCCTACAATGTGCAGTTCTTC.

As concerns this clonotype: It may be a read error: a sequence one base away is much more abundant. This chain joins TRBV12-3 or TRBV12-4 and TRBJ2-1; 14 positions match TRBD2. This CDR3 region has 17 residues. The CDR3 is CASSPSGTSGSYDEQFF. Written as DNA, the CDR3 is TGTGCCAGCAGTCCATCCGGGACTAGCGGGAGCTACGATGAGCAGTTCTTC.

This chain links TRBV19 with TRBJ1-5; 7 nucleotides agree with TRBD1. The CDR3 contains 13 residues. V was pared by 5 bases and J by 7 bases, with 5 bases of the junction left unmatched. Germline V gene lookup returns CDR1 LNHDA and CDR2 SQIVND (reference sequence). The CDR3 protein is CASSDRDNQPQHF. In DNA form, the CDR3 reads TGTGCCAGTAGTGACAGGGACAACCAGCCCCAGCATTTT.

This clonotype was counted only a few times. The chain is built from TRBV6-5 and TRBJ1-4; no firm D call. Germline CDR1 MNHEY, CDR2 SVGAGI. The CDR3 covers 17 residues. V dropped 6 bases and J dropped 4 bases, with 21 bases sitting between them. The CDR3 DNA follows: TGTGCCAGCAGACCCGGATTCAGGACCGCTATTAATGAAAAACTGTTTTTT. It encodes CASRPGFRTAINEKLFF.

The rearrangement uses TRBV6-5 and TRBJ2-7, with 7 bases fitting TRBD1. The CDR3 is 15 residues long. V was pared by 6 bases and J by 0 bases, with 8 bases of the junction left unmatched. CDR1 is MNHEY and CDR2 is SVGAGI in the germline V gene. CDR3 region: CASRLPGQNSYEQYF. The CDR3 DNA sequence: TGTGCCAGCAGACTACCGGGACAGAACTCCTACGAGCAGTACTTC.

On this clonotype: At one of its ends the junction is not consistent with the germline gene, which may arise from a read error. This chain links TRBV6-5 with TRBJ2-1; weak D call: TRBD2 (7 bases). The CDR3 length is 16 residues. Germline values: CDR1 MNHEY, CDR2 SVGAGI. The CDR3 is CAISDHRGGARNEQFF. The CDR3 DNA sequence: TGTGCCATCAGTGACCATAGGGGGGGGGCGAGGAATGAGCAGTTCTTC.

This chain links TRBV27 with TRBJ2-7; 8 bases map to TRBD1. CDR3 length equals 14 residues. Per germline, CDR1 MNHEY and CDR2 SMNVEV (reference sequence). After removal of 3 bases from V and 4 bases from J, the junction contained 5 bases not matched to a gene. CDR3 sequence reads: CASSFSGGGYEQYF. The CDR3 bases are TGTGCCAGCAGTTTCTCAGGGGGCGGATACGAGCAGTACTTC.

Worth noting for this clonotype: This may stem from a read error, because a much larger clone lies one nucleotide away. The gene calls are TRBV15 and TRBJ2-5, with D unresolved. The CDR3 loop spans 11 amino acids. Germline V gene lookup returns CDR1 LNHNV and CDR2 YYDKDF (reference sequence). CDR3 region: CATSREESQYF. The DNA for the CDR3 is TGTGCCACCAGCAGAGAAGAGTCCCAGTACTTC.

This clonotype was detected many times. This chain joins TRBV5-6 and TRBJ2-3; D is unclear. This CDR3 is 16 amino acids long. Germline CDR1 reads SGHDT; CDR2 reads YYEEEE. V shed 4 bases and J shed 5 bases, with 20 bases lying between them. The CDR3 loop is CASSLGGGGLRDTQYF. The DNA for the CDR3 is TGTGCCAGCAGCCTGGGTGGCGGCGGATTACGAGATACGCAGTATTTT.

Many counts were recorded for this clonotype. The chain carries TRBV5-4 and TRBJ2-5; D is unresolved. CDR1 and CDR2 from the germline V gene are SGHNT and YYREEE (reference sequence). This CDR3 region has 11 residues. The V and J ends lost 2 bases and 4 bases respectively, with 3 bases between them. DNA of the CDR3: TGTGCCAGCAGCTTTGGAGAGACCCAGTACTTC. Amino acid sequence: CASSFGETQYF.

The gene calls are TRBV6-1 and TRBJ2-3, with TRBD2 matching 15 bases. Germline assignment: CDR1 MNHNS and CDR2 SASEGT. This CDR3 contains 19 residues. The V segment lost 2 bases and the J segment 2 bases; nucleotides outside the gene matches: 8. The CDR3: CASSEYPGLAGGYTDTQYF. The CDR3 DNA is TGTGCCAGCAGTGAATATCCGGGACTAGCGGGGGGTTACACAGATACGCAGTATTTT.

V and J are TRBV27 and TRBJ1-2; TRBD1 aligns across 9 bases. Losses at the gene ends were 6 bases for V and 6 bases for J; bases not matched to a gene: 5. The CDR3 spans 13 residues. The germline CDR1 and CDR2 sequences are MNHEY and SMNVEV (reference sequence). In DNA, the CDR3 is TGTGCCAGCAGAAAAAGGACAGGGGATGGCTACACCTTC. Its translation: CASRKRTGDGYTF.

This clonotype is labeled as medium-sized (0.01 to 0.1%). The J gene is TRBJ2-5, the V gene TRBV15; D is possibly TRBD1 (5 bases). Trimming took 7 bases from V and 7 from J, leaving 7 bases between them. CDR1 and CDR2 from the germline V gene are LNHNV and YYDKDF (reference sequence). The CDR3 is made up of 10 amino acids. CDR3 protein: CATTQGTQYF. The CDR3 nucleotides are TGTGCCACCACCCAGGGGACCCAGTACTTC.

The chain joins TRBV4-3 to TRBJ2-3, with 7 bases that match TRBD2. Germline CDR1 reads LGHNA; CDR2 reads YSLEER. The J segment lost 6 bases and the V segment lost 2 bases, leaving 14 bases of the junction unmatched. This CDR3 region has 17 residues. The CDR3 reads CASSQNPGLSLGDTQYF. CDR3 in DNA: TGCGCCAGCAGCCAAAACCCGGGACTATCCTTGGGCGATACGCAGTATTTT.

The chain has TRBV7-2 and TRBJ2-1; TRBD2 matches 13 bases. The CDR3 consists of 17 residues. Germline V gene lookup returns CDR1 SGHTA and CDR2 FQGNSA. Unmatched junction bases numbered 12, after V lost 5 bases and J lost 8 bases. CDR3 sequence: CASSPSPGLAGIDEQFF. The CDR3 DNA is TGTGCCAGCAGCCCATCACCGGGACTAGCGGGAATAGATGAGCAGTTCTTC.

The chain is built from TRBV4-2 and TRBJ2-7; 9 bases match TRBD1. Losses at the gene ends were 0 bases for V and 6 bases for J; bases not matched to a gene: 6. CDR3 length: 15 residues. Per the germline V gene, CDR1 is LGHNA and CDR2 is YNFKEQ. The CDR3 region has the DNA TGTGCCAGCAGCCAAGAGGGACAGGGTCTCTTCGAGCAGTACTTC. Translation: CASSQEGQGLFEQYF.

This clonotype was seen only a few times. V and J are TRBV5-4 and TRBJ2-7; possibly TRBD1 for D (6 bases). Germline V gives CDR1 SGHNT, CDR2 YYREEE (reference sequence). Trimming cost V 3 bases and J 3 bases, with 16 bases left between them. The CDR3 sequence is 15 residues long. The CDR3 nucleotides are TGTGCCAGCAGCTCCATCAGGGGCACCCTCTACGAGCAGTACTTC. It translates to CASSSIRGTLYEQYF.

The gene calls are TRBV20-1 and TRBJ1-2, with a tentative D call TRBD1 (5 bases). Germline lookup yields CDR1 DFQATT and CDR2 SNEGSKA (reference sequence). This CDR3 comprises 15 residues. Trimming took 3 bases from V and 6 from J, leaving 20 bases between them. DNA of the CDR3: TGCAGTGCTAGGAAGGGGCCGGGGAGGAAGAATGGCTACACCTTC. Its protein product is CSARKGPGRKNGYTF.

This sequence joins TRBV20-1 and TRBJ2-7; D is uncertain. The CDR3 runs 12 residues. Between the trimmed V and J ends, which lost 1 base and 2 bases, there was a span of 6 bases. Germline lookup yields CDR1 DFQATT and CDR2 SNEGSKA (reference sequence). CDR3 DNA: TGCAGTGCTAGAGTGGGTACCTACGAGCAGTACTTC. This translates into CSARVGTYEQYF.

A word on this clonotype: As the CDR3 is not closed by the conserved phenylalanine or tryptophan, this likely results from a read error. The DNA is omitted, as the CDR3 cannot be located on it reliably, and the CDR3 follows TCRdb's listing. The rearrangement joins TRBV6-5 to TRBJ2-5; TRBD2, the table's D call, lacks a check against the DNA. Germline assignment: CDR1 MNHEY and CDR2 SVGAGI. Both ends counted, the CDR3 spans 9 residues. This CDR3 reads CASSGPDGN.

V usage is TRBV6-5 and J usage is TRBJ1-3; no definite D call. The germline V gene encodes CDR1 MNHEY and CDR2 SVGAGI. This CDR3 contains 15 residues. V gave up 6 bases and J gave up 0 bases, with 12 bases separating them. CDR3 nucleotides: TGTGCCAGCAGCGACTCGGGGTCCTCTGGAAACACCATATATTTT. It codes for CASSDSGSSGNTIYF.

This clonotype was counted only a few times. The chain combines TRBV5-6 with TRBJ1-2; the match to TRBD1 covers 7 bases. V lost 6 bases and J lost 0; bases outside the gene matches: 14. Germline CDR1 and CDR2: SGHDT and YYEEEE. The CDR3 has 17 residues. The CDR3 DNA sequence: TGTGCCAGCACCTCTTGGGGACAGCTGACCACTAACTATGGCTACACCTTC. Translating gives CASTSWGQLTTNYGYTF.

The CDR3 DNA reads TGTGCCACCATGGCCCCTAGCACAGATACGCAGTATTTT. Protein product: CATMAPSTDTQYF. J is TRBJ2-3 and V is TRBV28; D ambiguous. The CDR3 runs 13 residues. Germline assignment: CDR1 MDHEN and CDR2 SYDVKM. Between the trimmed V and J ends, which lost 10 bases and 0 bases, there was a span of 11 bases. Full variable domain (rest looked up from reference TRBV28 and TRBJ2-3): DVKVTQSSRYLVKRTGEKVFLECVQDMDHENMFWYRQDPGLGLRLIYFSYDVKMKEKGDIPEGYSVSREKKERFSLILESASTNQTSMYLCATMAPSTDTQYFGPGTRLTVL.

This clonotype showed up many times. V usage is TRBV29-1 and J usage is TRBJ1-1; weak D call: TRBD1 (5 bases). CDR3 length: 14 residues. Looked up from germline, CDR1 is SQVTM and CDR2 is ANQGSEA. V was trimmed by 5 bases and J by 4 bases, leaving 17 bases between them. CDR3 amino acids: CSVPMGEGGTEAFF. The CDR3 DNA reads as TGCAGCGTTCCCATGGGGGAGGGTGGCACTGAAGCTTTCTTT.

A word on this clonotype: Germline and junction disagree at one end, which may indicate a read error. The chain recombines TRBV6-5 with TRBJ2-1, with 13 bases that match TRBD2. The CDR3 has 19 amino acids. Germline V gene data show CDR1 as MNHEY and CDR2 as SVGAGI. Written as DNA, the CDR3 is TGTGCCATCAGTGAGCTAGGGGGACTAGCGGGACGCAATTGGGATGAGCAGTTCTTC. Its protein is CAISELGGLAGRNWDEQFF.

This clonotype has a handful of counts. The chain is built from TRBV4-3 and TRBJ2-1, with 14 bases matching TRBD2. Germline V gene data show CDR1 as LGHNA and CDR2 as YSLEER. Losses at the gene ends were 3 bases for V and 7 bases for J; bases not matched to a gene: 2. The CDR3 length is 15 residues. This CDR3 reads CASSQGTSGGNEQFF. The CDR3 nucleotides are TGCGCCAGCAGCCAGGGGACTAGCGGGGGAAATGAGCAGTTCTTC.